Below, 15 T cell receptor beta chains from the same sample are listed, as sequenced in a study. One entry per CDR3 protein results from TCRdb running MiXCR on the RT-PCR reads. The sample contains hundreds of thousands of distinct CDR3 sequences, approximately 15% of which appear only once. The sample taken for sequencing was memory CD4+ T cells from blood. Receptors originate from a female donor in good health, serving as a healthy control.

This clonotype was recorded at least ten times. This sequence joins TRBV7-9 and TRBJ2-1, with a possible D match to TRBD1 (5 bases). Trimming stripped 5 bases from V and 8 bases from J, with 13 bases between. Germline assignment: CDR1 SEHNR and CDR2 FQNEAQ (reference sequence). The CDR3 covers 13 residues. The CDR3 bases are TGTGCCAGCAGCACCGGACATGGCGATGAGCAGTTCTTC. It translates to CASSTGHGDEQFF.

This clonotype was counted at least ten times. The chain employs TRBV27 and TRBJ1-3; D unclear. The V end was cut by 6 bases, the J end by 1 base, with 13 bases between. The length of the CDR3 is 15 residues. The germline V gene encodes CDR1 MNHEY and CDR2 SMNVEV (reference sequence). CDR3 region: CASSRTAKSGNTIYF. As DNA, the CDR3 is TGTGCCAGCAGCCGCACAGCAAAATCTGGAAACACCATATATTTT.

The rearrangement uses TRBV6-5 and TRBJ1-1; D perhaps matches TRBD1 (6 bases). The CDR3 totals 15 residues. From germline, CDR1 is MNHEY and CDR2 SVGAGI. V gave up 2 bases and J gave up 0 bases, with 10 bases separating them. CDR3 in amino acids: CASSYGTSLNTEAFF. The DNA for the CDR3 is TGTGCCAGCAGTTACGGGACATCCCTGAACACTGAAGCTTTCTTT.

The chain carries TRBV18 and TRBJ2-1, with 9 bases that match TRBD1. V trimming: 4 bases; J trimming: 6 bases; junction bases outside the gene matches: 10. This CDR3 spans 16 amino acids. CDR1 is KGHSH and CDR2 is LQKENI in the germline V gene. The CDR3 here is CASSLYRGPGPNEQFF. The CDR3 nucleotides read TGTGCCAGCTCACTATACAGGGGGCCCGGACCCAATGAGCAGTTCTTC.

This clonotype occurred a few times. The J gene is TRBJ1-2, the V gene TRBV12-3 or TRBV12-4; no reliable D call. Trimming shortened V by 7 bases and J by 4 bases, and 13 bases separated the two germline ends. There are 13 residues in the CDR3. DNA for the CDR3: TGTGCCAGCACTCTTCTCGGTCCCTATGGCTACACCTTC. Encoded protein: CASTLLGPYGYTF.

There are many counts of this clonotype. This chain links TRBV6-2 or TRBV6-3 with TRBJ2-1; the match to TRBD2 covers 13 bases. After removal of 6 bases from V and 7 bases from J, the junction contained 15 bases not matched to a gene. This CDR3 has 18 amino acids. From germline, CDR1 is MNHEY and CDR2 SVGEGT. The CDR3 region has the DNA TGTGCCAGCAGCAGCCAGCGGACTAGCGGGAGTTCCTGGAATGAGCAGTTCTTC. Translated: CASSSQRTSGSSWNEQFF.

This clonotype was found many times. The chain links TRBV12-3 or TRBV12-4 to TRBJ2-7; the D gene is possibly TRBD2 (5 bases). V shed 5 bases and J shed 6 bases, with 20 bases lying between them. CDR3 length: 15 amino acids. DNA for the CDR3: TGTGCCAGCAGTCTCCCCGGGAAAAATGGGCCCGAGCAGTACTTC. Protein sequence: CASSLPGKNGPEQYF.

The chain joins TRBV28 to TRBJ1-5, with no clear D. The CDR3 covers 14 residues. V gave up 6 bases and J gave up 6 bases, with 15 bases separating them. Germline V gene sequence: CDR1 MDHEN, CDR2 SYDVKM. The CDR3 DNA is TGTGCCAGCAGCCGGGGTGAGGGTTTTCAGCCCCAGCATTTT. This translates into CASSRGEGFQPQHF.

This clonotype appeared a few times. The chain is built from TRBV4-2 and TRBJ2-7, with D possibly being TRBD1 or TRBD2 (5 bases each). Germline CDR1 and CDR2: LGHNA and YNFKEQ. Trimming shortened V by 0 bases and J by 3 bases, and 15 bases separated the two germline ends. CDR3 length: 16 residues. The CDR3 nucleotides read TGTGCCAGCAGCCAAGATCGTGGGGGAGACAGCTACGAGCAGTACTTC. Its protein is CASSQDRGGDSYEQYF.

This clonotype was seen a handful of times. The genes are TRBV24-1 and TRBJ2-7; D gene uncertain. The ends were cut back, 1 base at V and 9 bases at J, with 9 bases in the middle. The CDR3 extends over 12 amino acids. Germline loops: CDR1 KGHDR, CDR2 SFDVKD. The CDR3 DNA sequence: TGTGCCACCAGTGATTTTACGTCCGGGCAGTACTTC. Protein: CATSDFTSGQYF.

This clonotype was picked up a small number of times. The rearrangement joins TRBV28 to TRBJ2-2, with 7 bases matching TRBD2. V dropped 8 bases and J dropped 1; count of bases not matched to a gene: 4. CDR1 MDHEN and CDR2 SYDVKM come from the germline V gene. The CDR3 spans 14 residues. CDR3 coding DNA: TGTGCCAGCCGTGGGGGGGGGAACACCGGGGAGCTGTTTTTT. Translated, it gives CASRGGGNTGELFF.

The chain is built from TRBV6-2 or TRBV6-3 and TRBJ2-1; 7 nucleotides match TRBD1. Germline CDR1 is MNHEY and CDR2 is SVGEGT. The CDR3 is made up of 17 amino acids. After removal of 0 bases from V and 7 bases from J, the junction contained 12 bases not matched to a gene. The CDR3 spells CASSYSTGQLWTNEQFF. In DNA, the CDR3 is TGTGCCAGCAGTTACTCGACGGGACAGCTGTGGACTAATGAGCAGTTCTTC.

CDR3 protein: CASSRQTNYGYTF. CDR3 in DNA: TGTGCCAGCAGCCGACAGACTAACTATGGCTACACCTTC. This rearrangement joins TRBV3-1 to TRBJ1-2; D is perhaps TRBD1 (5 bases). The ends were cut back, 4 bases at V and 0 bases at J, with 6 bases in the middle. Germline V gene sequence: CDR1 LGHDT, CDR2 YNNKEL (reference sequence). The CDR3 length is 13 residues.

The chain joins TRBV5-1 to TRBJ1-4; the D is unclear. Germline values: CDR1 SGHRS, CDR2 YFSETQ. V was clipped by 4 bases and J by 8 bases, with 15 bases between them. CDR3 length: 14 amino acids. The CDR3 spells CASSQVGISEKLFF. Written as DNA, the CDR3 is TGCGCCAGCAGCCAAGTCGGGATCTCCGAAAAACTGTTTTTT.

In this sample, this clonotype turned up many times. The genes are TRBV5-1 and TRBJ1-2, with D perhaps TRBD1 (6 bases). V was pared by 0 bases and J by 4 bases, with 10 bases between. This CDR3 spans 14 amino acids. Germline loops: CDR1 SGHRS, CDR2 YFSETQ. The CDR3: CASSLVGGAYGYTF. DNA of the CDR3: TGCGCCAGCAGCTTGGTAGGGGGAGCCTATGGCTACACCTTC.